These 10 T cell receptor beta chains were sequenced from one sample in a study of T cell responses to AZD1222 COVID-19 vaccine (dated by TCRdb to 2020 to 2023). Interpreted using the paper, the time point label stands for: baseline before first vaccination. Library generation was performed with the immunoSEQ multiplex PCR assay. Here the immuneACCESS table is served through TCRdb, limited to in-frame sequences with V and J called. Missing clones are a known gap in these copies; in checked studies unresolved V genes cover under half, and the rest lacks a known reason. This sample holds about 97,000 clones; more than 85% were observed only once. The ten largest clonotypes hold 7.5% of the sample. The sample in question was peripheral blood, obtained on day 0 of AZD1222 vaccination. Every receptor here comes from an adult in good health.

This chain connects TRBV18 to TRBJ1-2; D is possibly TRBD1 (5 bases). Germline values: CDR1 KGHSH, CDR2 LQKENI. This CDR3 spans 15 amino acids. V was pared by 3 bases and J by 2 bases, with 13 bases between. As DNA, the CDR3 is TGTGCCAGCTCACCTCTGAAGGGGCAAAACTATGGCTACACCTTC. This sequence encodes CASSPLKGQNYGYTF.

The CDR3 coding sequence is TGTGCCAGCAGTTATCGGACAAACTACGTCGGCGGCTACACCTTC. Translated: CASSYRTNYVGGYTF. V and J are TRBV6-5 and TRBJ1-2; maybe TRBD1 (5 bases). V gave up 3 bases and J gave up 8 bases, with 19 bases separating them. The germline V gene encodes CDR1 MNHEY and CDR2 SVGAGI. This CDR3 has 15 residues.

The rearrangement joins TRBV13 to TRBJ1-2, with 7 bases that match TRBD1. The germline gives CDR1 PRHDT, CDR2 FYEKMQ (reference sequence). Trimming at V came to 0 bases and at J to 2 bases, leaving 0 bases not matched to a gene. CDR3 length: 14 residues. The CDR3 bases are TGTGCCAGCAGCTTAGGACAGGGGAACTATGGCTACACCTTC. This gives the protein CASSLGQGNYGYTF.

V gene TRBV11-2 combines with J gene TRBJ1-4; D possibly corresponds to TRBD1 (6 bases). Trimming stripped 5 bases from V and 5 bases from J, with 18 bases between. This CDR3 comprises 16 residues. Germline loops: CDR1 SGHAT, CDR2 FQNNGV. CDR3 sequence (DNA): TGTGCCAGCAGCGACCTCTTGGGGGACATCAATGAAAAACTGTTTTTT. Encoded protein: CASSDLLGDINEKLFF.

The chain uses TRBV5-1 and TRBJ1-6; D may be TRBD1 (5 bases). With 0 bases removed from V and 7 bases from J, the gap between germline ends came to 17 bases. Per the germline V gene, CDR1 is SGHRS and CDR2 is YFSETQ. This CDR3 spans 17 amino acids. The CDR3 loop is CASSLVGTAGFNSPLHF. The CDR3 region has the DNA TGCGCCAGCAGCTTGGTGGGGACGGCCGGATTCAATTCACCCCTCCACTTT.

The rearrangement joins TRBV12-5 to TRBJ2-3; 9 bases agree with TRBD2. The CDR3 extends over 15 amino acids. Germline values: CDR1 LGHNT, CDR2 FRNRAP. With 1 base clipped from V and 3 bases from J, the junction kept 2 bases outside the gene matches. The CDR3 region has the DNA TGTGCTAGTGGTTTGGGACTAGCGGAAACAGATACGCAGTATTTT. Translated, it gives CASGLGLAETDTQYF.

This clone was seen a single time. The chain carries TRBV12-3 or TRBV12-4 and TRBJ2-1, with no clear D. Trimming took off 3 bases at V and 4 bases at J, with 7 bases between the two ends. The CDR3 spans 13 residues. The CDR3 loop is CASSFSMYNEQFF. DNA of the CDR3: TGTGCCAGCAGTTTTAGCATGTACAATGAGCAGTTCTTC.

This clone was observed once. The chain has TRBV11-3 and TRBJ1-1; TRBD1 is a possible D gene (5 bases). The CDR3 extends over 13 amino acids. V was cut by 0 bases and J by 3 bases, with 5 bases left in between. Per the germline V gene, CDR1 is SGHNT and CDR2 is YENEEA. CDR3 sequence: CASSLDRDTEAFF. CDR3 DNA: TGTGCCAGCAGCTTAGACAGGGACACTGAAGCTTTCTTT.

The rearrangement links TRBV28 to TRBJ2-7; D is unresolved. V was clipped by 8 bases and J by 3 bases, with 8 bases between them. There are 11 residues in the CDR3. Germline V CDR1 and CDR2: MDHEN, SYDVKM. The CDR3 loop reads CASVTNYEQYF. CDR3 sequence (DNA): TGTGCCAGCGTTACTAACTACGAGCAGTACTTC.

This chain connects TRBV2 to TRBJ1-5; D is possibly TRBD1 (6 bases). The V end lost 3 bases, the J end lost 9 bases, and 18 bases lay between the germline ends. Germline V gene sequence: CDR1 SNHLY, CDR2 FYNNEI. The CDR3 extends over 15 amino acids. Written as DNA, the CDR3 is TGTGCCAGCAGTGAGGGGGGCGCGGGCCTACGGCCCCAGCATTTT. It encodes CASSEGGAGLRPQHF.